One and the same sample provided the 15 T cell receptor beta chains below, sequenced in a study of blood T cell repertoires in COVID-19. Assay used: immunoSEQ multiplex PCR; TCRdb lists only in-frame clones, some missing. The data contain under 40,000 clones, roughly 91% of them singletons. The sample taken for sequencing was peripheral blood. These receptors were obtained from a man between 60 and 70 years old with active COVID-19.

CDR3 coding DNA: TGTGCCAGCAGCTCCGCGGGCCTTGGAGAGACCCAGTACTTC. Its translation: CASSSAGLGETQYF. J is TRBJ2-5 and V is TRBV11-3, with a weak D call TRBD2 (5 bases). The CDR3 is made up of 14 amino acids. V dropped 4 bases and J dropped 4 bases, with 13 bases sitting between them. CDR1 and CDR2 from the germline V gene are SGHNT and YENEEA.

The CDR3 region is CSVSGQRPEAFF. The CDR3 bases are TGCAGCGTTTCTGGACAGAGACCTGAAGCTTTCTTT. The J gene is TRBJ1-1, the V gene TRBV29-1, with D perhaps TRBD1 (6 bases). The CDR3 totals 12 residues. CDR1 is SQVTM, CDR2 ANQGSEA, per germline. V lost 5 bases and J lost 6, with 13 bases in between. The complete variable domain, with remaining parts taken from reference TRBV29-1 and TRBJ1-1, reads SAVISQKPSRDICQRGTSLTIQCQVDSQVTMMFWYRQQPGQSLTLIATANQGSEATYESGFVIDKFPISRPNLTFSTLTVSNMSPEDSSIYLCSVSGQRPEAFFGQGTRLTVV.

This clone was counted between two and nine times. V is TRBV2 and J is TRBJ1-1; D might be TRBD1 (5 bases). The V end lost 7 bases, the J end lost 1 base, and 10 bases lay between the germline ends. Germline V gene sequence: CDR1 SNHLY, CDR2 FYNNEI. This CDR3 is built from 13 residues. In DNA, the CDR3 is TGTGCCAGCACCCTAGGGGAGAACACTGAAGCTTTCTTT. This translates into CASTLGENTEAFF.

V and J are TRBV19 and TRBJ2-7; 7 nucleotides line up with TRBD1. The V gene end was trimmed by 5 bases and the J gene end by 0 bases; junction bases not matched to a gene: 4. Germline loops: CDR1 LNHDA, CDR2 SQIVND (reference sequence). CDR3 size: 14 residues. The CDR3 coding sequence is TGTGCCAGTAGTCGGACAGGCAGCTCCTACGAGCAGTACTTC. This codes for CASSRTGSSYEQYF.

The chain couples TRBV7-2 to TRBJ2-3; D is uncertain. The CDR3 is 14 residues long. Between the trimmed V and J ends, which lost 1 base and 0 bases, there was a span of 5 bases. CDR1 SGHTA and CDR2 FQGNSA come from the germline V gene. The CDR3 reads CASSLGSSTDTQYF. The CDR3 DNA sequence: TGTGCCAGCAGCTTAGGGAGTAGCACAGATACGCAGTATTTT.

The rearrangement uses TRBV18 and TRBJ1-2; D is unclear. The CDR3 has 15 amino acids. The V gene's germline CDR1 is KGHSH and CDR2 LQKENI. Trimming removed 3 bases at V and 5 bases at J, with 16 bases between. The CDR3 sequence: CASSPEVARGYGYTF. The CDR3 coding sequence is TGTGCCAGCTCACCCGAAGTGGCTCGAGGGTATGGCTACACCTTC. Looking up the rest from reference TRBV18 and TRBJ1-2 gives the full variable domain: NAGVMQNPRHLVRRRGQEARLRCSPMKGHSHVYWYRQLPEEGLKFMVYLQKENIIDESGMPKERFSAEFPKEGPSILRIQQVVRGDSAAYFCASSPEVARGYGYTFGSGTRLTVV.

The chain recombines TRBV7-2 with TRBJ1-1; weak D call: TRBD1 (5 bases). The CDR3 runs to 14 residues. Germline assignment: CDR1 SGHTA and CDR2 FQGNSA. Trimming cost V 5 bases and J 1 base, with 11 bases left between them. For the CDR3, the DNA is TGTGCCAGCAGCAGAAACGGGGGGAACACTGAAGCTTTCTTT. It codes for CASSRNGGNTEAFF.

The chain carries TRBV4-3 and TRBJ2-7, with no clear D. V was pared by 0 bases and J by 7 bases, with 13 bases between. There are 14 residues in the CDR3. From germline, CDR1 is LGHNA and CDR2 YSLEER. The CDR3 region has the DNA TGCGCCAGCAGCCAAGATCGGGTACCTCGGGAGCAGTACTTC. It codes for CASSQDRVPREQYF.

The V gene is TRBV12-3 or TRBV12-4, the J gene TRBJ2-1; D may be TRBD2 (6 bases). The CDR3 length is 13 residues. With 6 bases removed from V and 3 bases from J, the gap between germline ends came to 9 bases. CDR3 loop: CASRTSLYNEQFF. DNA of the CDR3: TGTGCCAGCAGGACTAGTCTCTACAATGAGCAGTTCTTC.

J is TRBJ2-7 and V is TRBV15; 7 bases align to TRBD1. V shed 5 bases, J shed 2 bases, and the junction held 9 bases outside the gene matches. Germline CDR1 is LNHNV and CDR2 is YYDKDF (reference sequence). The length of the CDR3 is 15 residues. CDR3: CATSSSRDSTYEQYF. In DNA, the CDR3 is TGTGCCACCAGCTCGAGTAGGGACAGTACCTACGAGCAGTACTTC.

The V gene is TRBV7-2, the J gene TRBJ1-1, with D perhaps TRBD1 (5 bases). Germline lookup yields CDR1 SGHTA and CDR2 FQGNSA. V was clipped by 2 bases and J by 4 bases, with 11 bases between them. This CDR3 contains 14 residues. CDR3 amino acids: CASSLRGKATEAFF. The CDR3, as DNA: TGTGCCAGCAGCTTAAGGGGAAAGGCCACTGAAGCTTTCTTT.

In this sample, this clone turned up once. This chain uses TRBV5-6 with TRBJ1-2, with D uncertain. The germline V gene encodes CDR1 SGHDT and CDR2 YYEEEE. V lost 3 bases and J 3 bases, leaving 9 bases between the germline ends. The CDR3 runs to 13 residues. This CDR3 reads CASSSWAHYGYTF. For the CDR3, the DNA is TGTGCCAGCAGCTCATGGGCCCACTATGGCTACACCTTC.

The chain links TRBV19 to TRBJ1-5; TRBD1 matches at 7 bases. The CDR3 covers 15 residues. The J segment lost 2 bases and the V segment lost 5 bases, leaving 6 bases of the junction unmatched. CDR1 is LNHDA, CDR2 SQIVND, per germline (reference sequence). The CDR3 DNA reads as TGTGCCAGTAGTCCTCACAGGGGCGGCAATCAGCCCCAGCATTTT. This translates into CASSPHRGGNQPQHF.

The chain combines TRBV6-2 or TRBV6-3 with TRBJ1-6; D is ambiguous. The CDR3 consists of 13 residues. With 2 bases removed from V and 7 bases from J, the gap between germline ends came to 6 bases. Germline values: CDR1 MNHEY, CDR2 SVGEGT. CDR3: CASSYESNSPLHF. CDR3 nucleotide sequence: TGTGCCAGCAGTTACGAGTCCAATTCACCCCTCCACTTT.

Only a few counts were recorded for this clone. The gene calls are TRBV6-2 or TRBV6-3 and TRBJ2-7, with 10 bases aligning to TRBD2. Germline CDR1 reads MNHEY; CDR2 reads SVGEGT. The CDR3 consists of 16 residues. With V trimmed by 2 bases and J by 11 bases, 15 bases remained unmatched. The CDR3 loop is CASSYGLAGDQSTEYF. The CDR3 DNA reads TGTGCCAGCAGTTACGGTCTAGCGGGAGACCAATCAACGGAGTACTTC.